This record concerns one TCR beta chain sequence. Its antigen is still unknown. Diagnostic decisions used clinical symptoms, serum thyroxine and TRAb, thyroid ultrasound and orbital computed tomography. From more than 8 ml of fresh peripheral blood, PBMCs were isolated. TCR beta CDR3 regions were amplified from RNA. Researchers ran a first-round RT-PCR on the TCR CDR3 using the HTBI primer set. Via MiXCR, TCRdb re-called the multiplex PCR reads, giving one row per CDR3 protein. The sample lists around 570,000 distinct CDR3 sequences, about 20% occurring once. The V end was cut by 3 bases, the J end by 0 bases, with 6 bases between. This CDR3 spans 15 amino acids. Germline loops: CDR1 PRHDT, CDR2 FYEKMQ (reference sequence). This specimen comes from a study of T cells in Graves' hyperthyroidism and ophthalmopathy. Study-wide points: Separating ophthalmopathy from stable hyperthyroidism was achieved by a 13 V-J model.

The receptor was isolated from a man between 40 and 49 years old with Graves' ophthalmopathy. The V call is TRBV13, the J call TRBJ2-6, with D unclear. Specimen: blood. CDR3 residues: CASSFLVSGANVLTF. The CDR3 DNA reads TGTGCCAGCAGCTTCTTAGTCTCTGGGGCCAACGTCCTGACTTTC.